This entry describes one T cell receptor (beta chain). No antigen is known for it. One base away there is no much larger clone; base qualities are not given. The CDR3 has 16 amino acids, counting the end cysteine and phenylalanine. Only CDR3 DNA is held: 48 bases, read in frame from base 1. Per the germline V gene, SGDLS is the CDR1 and YYNGEE is the CDR2. V is cut by 4 bases and J by 0 bases, and the space between the germline ends is 16 bases. Library preparation was by the immunoSEQ multiplex PCR assay. The source study handled its data this way. A statistical classification framework was built to diagnose cytomegalovirus status from the catalog of TCR beta chain sequences. What TCRdb holds here is the immuneACCESS table cut down to in-frame rearrangements. Part of the clones is not present; checked against another copy, under half of the missing clones reflect an unresolved V gene, and the others are unexplained. V and J calls and clone size come straight from that table; D and trimming were deduced from the DNA. This sample comprises over 130,000 clones, 70% to 90% of them detected only once. 8.5% to 9.5% of the sample rests with the top ten.

This sample stems from a study of cytomegalovirus exposure and HLA in healthy donors (dated by TCRdb to between 2016 and 2019). A note on the overall study: The 650 to 750 repertoires of the first cohort and the 120 validation repertoires were produced on the same platform, according to a later analysis. The study aimed to test whether cataloging public T cell receptors could reveal signatures of past pathogen exposure. In addition to the first cohort of around 670 subjects, a separate validation cohort of under 150 different subjects was used. The study combined high-throughput TCR immunosequencing, statistical association of individual TCRs with disease status, and machine learning to predict cytomegalovirus infection status.

Broad study findings and their caveats: In the study, 150 to 200 TCR beta chains were listed as associated with cytomegalovirus. A later analysis lacked HLA typing for the validation cohort, so it scored co-occurrence in that cohort across all 110 or so repertoires. Subsequent analysis determined that TCRs grouped into clusters in the first cohort also showed a tendency toward co-occurrence across the roughly 110 validation repertoires, and approximately 93% of cluster scores exceeded 0. Across donors, most TCR sequences were observed very rarely, whereas some public TCRs were present in many individuals. The authors suggested that the approach could potentially be generalized to other disease states and immunological phenotypes. The classifier was reported to diagnose cytomegalovirus status with high specificity and sensitivity in both the original and validation cohorts. In vitro tests confirmed that a few of the cytomegalovirus-associated TCR beta chains recognize cytomegalovirus antigens.

The donors belonged to the validation cohort of roughly 120 subjects, which was separate from the approximately 700-subject first cohort. Sequenced: PBMCs. This chain joins TRBV9 to TRBJ1-2; a tentative D call is TRBD1 (6 bases match). The sequence was obtained from a man aged 18-30 years in good health and CMV-seropositive. CDR3 sequence: CASSPRTGLANYGYTF. The nucleotide sequence is given as TGTGCCAGCAGCCCCCGAACAGGGTTGGCTAACTATGGCTACACCTTC.